Reported below is one TCR beta chain. The target antigen is unknown. This record belongs to a study of beta chain features in type 1 diabetes. Study outcomes and limitations: A moderate, significant TCRB CDR3 shortening appeared in type 1 diabetes across four CD4+ subsets.

TCRB transcripts that were expressed got sequenced, as all of the isolated RNA had been reverse transcribed. Some clones are missing from TCRdb's copy, which holds only in-frame ones; the method was immunoSEQ multiplex PCR. The data show a few hundred thousand clones, approximately 16% seen once. The TCR comes from a young man with type 1 diabetes. Sequencing input: naive CD4+ T cells from blood.

This CDR3 is CASSLGQGAWNEQFF. CDR3 nucleotides: TGTGCCAGCAGCTTAGGTCAGGGGGCATGGAATGAGCAGTTCTTC. The genes are TRBV11-3 and TRBJ2-1; 8 bases align to TRBD1. The length of the CDR3 is 15 residues. V lost 1 base, J lost 7 bases, and 6 bases stayed unmatched. Germline V lookup: CDR1 SGHNT, CDR2 YENEEA. The variable domain in full, completed from reference TRBV11-3 and TRBJ2-1, reads EAGVVQSPRYKIIEKKQPVAFWCNPISGHNTLYWYLQNLGQGPELLIRYENEEAVDDSQLPKDRFSAERLKGVDSTLKIQPAELGDSAVYLCASSLGQGAWNEQFFGPGTRLTVL.